This TCR beta chain was identified during a study of cytomegalovirus exposure and HLA in healthy donors. Study-level information: About 82 million unique TCRs from HLA-typed donors were held in an early release of data. Researchers found that roughly 80% of 300 to 450 genotyped donors fell within the Caucasian-associated ancestry cluster. General observations from the study: There was a cluster of highly shared sequence variants that was likely a sequencing artifact. Several of the most significant clusters were apparently associated with common viral pathogens in a later analysis.

This clone came up a few times. Its specificity is not known. Vbeta (60) and Jbeta (13) primers were used in the PCR. Repertoires were generated with immunoSEQ multiplex PCR, while TCRdb's copy carries only in-frame clones and drops some. The repertoire holds 65,000 to 90,000 clones, with about three quarters as singletons. CDR3 length equals 14 residues. Germline V lookup: CDR1 MNHNS, CDR2 SASEGT. The ends were cut back, 10 bases at V and 6 bases at J, with 20 bases in the middle. Source material: PBMCs. The V gene is TRBV6-1, the J gene TRBJ2-3; tentatively, D is TRBD1 (6 bases). The clonotype was recovered from a middle-aged woman in good health and CMV-seropositive. The CDR3 here is CATAETGPTDTQYF. CDR3 DNA: TGTGCCACCGCCGAGACAGGTCCCACGGATACGCAGTATTTT.